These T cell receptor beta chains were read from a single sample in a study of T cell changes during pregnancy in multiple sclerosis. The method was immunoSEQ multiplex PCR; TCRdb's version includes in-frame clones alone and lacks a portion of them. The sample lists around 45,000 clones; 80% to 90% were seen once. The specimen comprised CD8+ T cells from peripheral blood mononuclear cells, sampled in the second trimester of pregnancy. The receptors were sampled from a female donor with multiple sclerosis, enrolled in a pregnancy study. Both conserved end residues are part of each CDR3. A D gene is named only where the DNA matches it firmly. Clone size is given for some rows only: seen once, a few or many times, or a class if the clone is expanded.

DNA: TGTGCCAGCAGCTTGCATGGACTAGCCAGCTACGAGCAGTACTTC
CDR3: CASSLHGLASYEQYF
length: 15
size: .
J: TRBJ2-7
D: TRBD2
V: TRBV5-4

DNA: TGTGCCAGCAGTGAACTGGCAGATGAAGCTTTCTTT
CDR3: CASSELADEAFF
length: 12
size: .
J: TRBJ1-1
D: .
V: TRBV6-1

DNA: TGTGCCAGCAGCTTTGAGATTTCCTACGAGCAGTACTTC
CDR3: CASSFEISYEQYF
length: 13
size: .
J: TRBJ2-7
D: .
V: TRBV11-2

DNA: TGCAGTGCTACGGAGTTGGAGCAGTACTTC
CDR3: CSATELEQYF
length: 10
size: .
J: TRBJ2-7
D: .
V: TRBV20-1

DNA: TGTGCCAGCAGCCTGGGACTAGCGGAGTTTTACGAGCAGTACTTC
CDR3: CASSLGLAEFYEQYF
length: 15
size: .
J: TRBJ2-7
D: TRBD2
V: TRBV13

DNA: TGTGCCAGCAGCCAACTCCGGGGGGCCGGTTCACCCCTCCACTTT
CDR3: CASSQLRGAGSPLHF
length: 15
size: few
J: TRBJ1-6
D: .
V: TRBV7-9

DNA: TGTGCCAGCAGTCCACTGACAGGGACAGAGACCCAGTACTTC
CDR3: CASSPLTGTETQYF
length: 14
size: .
J: TRBJ2-5
D: TRBD1
V: TRBV27

DNA: TGTGCCAGCAGTTTATGGAGGGACAGGGTGAAAGATACGCAGTATTTT
CDR3: CASSLWRDRVKDTQYF
length: 16
size: .
J: TRBJ2-3
D: TRBD1
V: TRBV28

DNA: TGTGCCAGCAGCAAGAGCGGGGGGGCACGGCACGAGACCCAGTACTTC
CDR3: CASSKSGGARHETQYF
length: 16
size: .
J: TRBJ2-5
D: TRBD2
V: TRBV9

DNA: TGTGCCAGCAGTTTAGGGACAGGCTCCTACGAGCAGTACTTC
CDR3: CASSLGTGSYEQYF
length: 14
size: .
J: TRBJ2-7
D: TRBD1
V: TRBV27

DNA: TGTGCCAGCAGACCGTCGACAGGGGGCGCGTTAAATGGCTACACCTTC
CDR3: CASRPSTGGALNGYTF
length: 16
size: .
J: TRBJ1-2
D: TRBD1
V: TRBV27

DNA: TGTGCCAGCAGCACCGTCTCGCCTACAGGGGAAGGCACTGAAGCTTTCTTT
CDR3: CASSTVSPTGEGTEAFF
length: 17
size: .
J: TRBJ1-1
D: .
V: TRBV21-1

DNA: TGTGCCAGCAGTTCCGCAGGGTTTGGCTACACCTTC
CDR3: CASSSAGFGYTF
length: 12
size: .
J: TRBJ1-2
D: .
V: TRBV27

DNA: TGTGCCAGCAGCCAAATAGAGGGGGACCAAAACACCATATATTTT
CDR3: CASSQIEGDQNTIYF
length: 15
size: .
J: TRBJ1-3
D: .
V: TRBV14

DNA: TGTGCCAGCACCCTCGGGGAATACGGGTATACGCAGTATTTT
CDR3: CASTLGEYGYTQYF
length: 14
size: .
J: TRBJ2-3
D: .
V: TRBV9

DNA: TGTGCCGCCGGAGATTCGAATGAGCAGTTCTTC
CDR3: CAAGDSNEQFF
length: 11
size: .
J: TRBJ2-1
D: .
V: TRBV6-5

DNA: TGTGCCAGCAGCACACAAGGACAGGAGTTCTTGGCTTTCTTT
CDR3: CASSTQGQEFLAFF
length: 14
size: .
J: TRBJ1-1
D: TRBD1
V: TRBV13

DNA: TGTGCCAGCAGTCTGGTGTTCGGGGGAAACACCATATATTTT
CDR3: CASSLVFGGNTIYF
length: 14
size: .
J: TRBJ1-3
D: .
V: TRBV6-5

DNA: TGTGCCAGCAGCACACAACCCATCGACAGGTCTGCCGAAAAACTGTTTTTT
CDR3: CASSTQPIDRSAEKLFF
length: 17
size: .
J: TRBJ1-4
D: .
V: TRBV13

DNA: TGTGCCGCCTGGGGAGGGGGAGCAGACGGCTACACCTTC
CDR3: CAAWGGGADGYTF
length: 13
size: .
J: TRBJ1-2
D: .
V: TRBV15

DNA: TGTGCCAGCAGTTTGACTAGCGGAAGCACAGATACGCAGTATTTT
CDR3: CASSLTSGSTDTQYF
length: 15
size: .
J: TRBJ2-3
D: TRBD2
V: TRBV28

DNA: TGTGCCAGCAGTCACAGCTATGGCTACACCTTC
CDR3: CASSHSYGYTF
length: 11
size: few
J: TRBJ1-2
D: .
V: TRBV4-2

DNA: TGTGCCACCAGCAGTCCGGGGGAGAGACCCAGACTGTTTTTT
CDR3: CATSSPGERPRLFF
length: 14
size: .
J: TRBJ1-4
D: .
V: TRBV15

DNA: TGTGCCAGTAGTATAACTAGCGGGCACAATGAGCAGTTCTTC
CDR3: CASSITSGHNEQFF
length: 14
size: once
J: TRBJ2-1
D: TRBD2
V: TRBV19

DNA: TGTGCCAGTAGTAGCGCTCGTTACAATGAGCAGTTCTTC
CDR3: CASSSARYNEQFF
length: 13
size: .
J: TRBJ2-1
D: .
V: TRBV19

DNA: TGTGCCACCCATCTCGGGTTGAACACCGGGGAGCTGTTTTTT
CDR3: CATHLGLNTGELFF
length: 14
size: .
J: TRBJ2-2
D: .
V: TRBV6-5

DNA: TGTGCCAGCAGCTTGGTCGCGGGACAGGTCTACGATGAAAAACTGTTTTTT
CDR3: CASSLVAGQVYDEKLFF
length: 17
size: .
J: TRBJ1-4
D: TRBD1
V: TRBV5-6

DNA: TGCGCCAGCAGCTTGGCAGGGGCACTGTCGATGAACACTGAAGCTTTCTTT
CDR3: CASSLAGALSMNTEAFF
length: 17
size: .
J: TRBJ1-1
D: .
V: TRBV5-1

DNA: TGTGCCAGCAGTGTTATGGGCAGGGGAAATCGGGGGGGGCGTTACAATGAGCAGTTCTTC
CDR3: CASSVMGRGNRGGRYNEQFF
length: 20
size: .
J: TRBJ2-1
D: TRBD2
V: TRBV6-1

DNA: TGTGCCAGCAGTTTCGCCAGGTACAATGAGCAGTTCTTC
CDR3: CASSFARYNEQFF
length: 13
size: .
J: TRBJ2-1
D: .
V: TRBV27

DNA: TGCGCCAGCAGCCAAGCGACTAGCGGGACCTACGAGCAGTACTTC
CDR3: CASSQATSGTYEQYF
length: 15
size: .
J: TRBJ2-7
D: TRBD2
V: TRBV4-1

DNA: TGTGCCAGCAGCGTGGCGGGACAGGGGTACGAGCAGTACTTC
CDR3: CASSVAGQGYEQYF
length: 14
size: .
J: TRBJ2-7
D: TRBD1
V: TRBV9

DNA: TGTGCCAGCAGCTGGGGCAGGGGGGCCTACGAGCAGTACTTC
CDR3: CASSWGRGAYEQYF
length: 14
size: once
J: TRBJ2-7
D: .
V: TRBV5-6

DNA: TGTGCCAGCAGCTTAACCCTAGCGGGGGGAACAGATACGCAGTATTTT
CDR3: CASSLTLAGGTDTQYF
length: 16
size: .
J: TRBJ2-3
D: TRBD2
V: TRBV7-8

DNA: TGTGCCAGCAGTCGGACAGGGGATGGCTACACCTTC
CDR3: CASSRTGDGYTF
length: 12
size: .
J: TRBJ1-2
D: TRBD1
V: TRBV9

DNA: TGTGCCACTCAGGGCAGGCTCGACTATGGCTACACCTTC
CDR3: CATQGRLDYGYTF
length: 13
size: .
J: TRBJ1-2
D: .
V: TRBV6-1

DNA: TGTGCCAGCAGCTTAGCGGGACAGGGGTTTGGCGAGCAGTACTTC
CDR3: CASSLAGQGFGEQYF
length: 15
size: .
J: TRBJ2-7
D: TRBD1
V: TRBV11-2

DNA: TGTGCCAGCAGCTTAAGTAGCTCGAGCTCCTATAATTCACCCCTCCACTTT
CDR3: CASSLSSSSSYNSPLHF
length: 17
size: .
J: TRBJ1-6
D: .
V: TRBV13

DNA: TGTGCCAGCAGCTGGACAGGGGTTTCGTACAATGAGCAGTTCTTC
CDR3: CASSWTGVSYNEQFF
length: 15
size: .
J: TRBJ2-1
D: TRBD1
V: TRBV7-8

DNA: TGTGCCACGCAATCCCAGGGGTCCGGGGAGACCCAGTACTTC
CDR3: CATQSQGSGETQYF
length: 14
size: .
J: TRBJ2-5
D: .
V: TRBV5-4

DNA: TGCGCCAGCAGTGAGAGCCTGTTAAGCTCCTACGAGCAGTACTTC
CDR3: CASSESLLSSYEQYF
length: 15
size: .
J: TRBJ2-7
D: .
V: TRBV10-2

DNA: TGTGCCAGCAGCATCATTGACAGGGACCTAAATGAAAAACTGTTTTTT
CDR3: CASSIIDRDLNEKLFF
length: 16
size: .
J: TRBJ1-4
D: TRBD1
V: TRBV5-6

DNA: TGTGCCAGCAGTTTTAACAAGAATGAGCAGTTCTTC
CDR3: CASSFNKNEQFF
length: 12
size: .
J: TRBJ2-1
D: .
V: TRBV27

DNA: TGCAGCGTTGTCAGACAAACAGGGTCGAACGAGCAGTACTTC
CDR3: CSVVRQTGSNEQYF
length: 14
size: .
J: TRBJ2-7
D: .
V: TRBV29-1

DNA: TGTGCCAGTAGCCGGTCTCGTTCACCCCTCCACTTT
CDR3: CASSRSRSPLHF
length: 12
size: .
J: TRBJ1-6
D: .
V: TRBV19

DNA: TGTGCCAGCAGGACCCTAGACAGGGGGCACAATCAGCCCCAGCATTTT
CDR3: CASRTLDRGHNQPQHF
length: 16
size: .
J: TRBJ1-5
D: TRBD1
V: TRBV2

DNA: TGTGCCAGTAGTTGGGGCAGGGGGAATACGCAGTATTTT
CDR3: CASSWGRGNTQYF
length: 13
size: .
J: TRBJ2-3
D: TRBD1
V: TRBV19

DNA: TGTGCCAGCCGACCCCGAGACACCCCTTTCTACGAGCAGTACTTC
CDR3: CASRPRDTPFYEQYF
length: 15
size: .
J: TRBJ2-7
D: .
V: TRBV14

DNA: TGTGCCAGCAGTGAATCATCGGGGGAAGAGACCCAGTACTTC
CDR3: CASSESSGEETQYF
length: 14
size: .
J: TRBJ2-5
D: .
V: TRBV2

DNA: TGTGCCAGCAGTTCCCCGGACAGGGAGAACACCGGGGAGCTGTTTTTT
CDR3: CASSSPDRENTGELFF
length: 16
size: .
J: TRBJ2-2
D: TRBD1
V: TRBV27

DNA: TGTGCCAGCAGTGAAGCACCCCTGGGACAGTACGAGCAGTACTTC
CDR3: CASSEAPLGQYEQYF
length: 15
size: .
J: TRBJ2-7
D: TRBD1
V: TRBV2

DNA: TGTGCCAGCAGTGAAGAGGGAGGGGGGAGCTCCTACGAGCAGTACTTC
CDR3: CASSEEGGGSSYEQYF
length: 16
size: .
J: TRBJ2-7
D: .
V: TRBV2

DNA: TGTGCCAGCAGCGAAGTGGCCACCTCCTTCATGAACACTGAAGCTTTCTTT
CDR3: CASSEVATSFMNTEAFF
length: 17
size: .
J: TRBJ1-1
D: .
V: TRBV6-1

DNA: TGTGCCAGCAGCCTGACCGACTTTCAAGAGACCCAGTACTTC
CDR3: CASSLTDFQETQYF
length: 14
size: .
J: TRBJ2-5
D: .
V: TRBV7-9